Below are 15 T cell receptor beta chains sequenced from a single sample in a study of T cell responses to AZD1222 COVID-19 vaccine. Here immunoSEQ multiplex PCR was the method, and the copy in TCRdb shows in-frame clones only, minus some. The sample lists about 59,000 clones; 84% were seen once. The starting material was peripheral blood, obtained on day 0 of AZD1222 vaccination. These receptors originate from an adult in good health.

This clone appeared a single time. The chain uses TRBV18 and TRBJ2-3; maybe TRBD1 (6 bases). This CDR3 has 16 amino acids. CDR1 and CDR2 (germline): KGHSH, LQKENI. Deletions cut 2 bases from V and 0 bases from J, with 12 bases between. The CDR3 coding sequence is TGTGCCAGCTCACCAAGGACAGACACTAGCACAGATACGCAGTATTTT. Its protein product is CASSPRTDTSTDTQYF.

J is TRBJ1-5 and V is TRBV12-3 or TRBV12-4; D is unresolved. This CDR3 is 12 amino acids long. Trimming cost V 3 bases and J 5 bases, with 5 bases left between them. CDR3 bases: TGTGCCAGCAGTTTGAATGATCAGCCCCAGCATTTT. The encoded protein is CASSLNDQPQHF.

This sequence joins TRBV5-1 and TRBJ1-5; D is unresolved. The CDR3 totals 15 residues. The germline CDR1 and CDR2 sequences are SGHRS and YFSETQ. Deletions cut 0 bases from V and 3 bases from J, with 10 bases between. The CDR3 DNA is TGCGCCAGCAGCTTGGATGGGTTATCCAATCAGCCCCAGCATTTT. Translated, it gives CASSLDGLSNQPQHF.

The CDR3 DNA follows: TGCGCCAGCAGAGTTGGAGGACAGGGGGGTTACGAGCAGTACTTC. Its protein is CASRVGGQGGYEQYF. The V call is TRBV5-1, the J call TRBJ2-7, with 10 bases fitting TRBD1. There are 15 residues in the CDR3. Germline V gene lookup returns CDR1 SGHRS and CDR2 YFSETQ. V lost 5 bases and J lost 4; bases outside the gene matches: 9.

This clone was counted a single time. This chain connects TRBV3-1 (or the pseudogene TRBV3-2) to TRBJ2-1, with TRBD2 identical over 9 bases. This CDR3 is built from 16 residues. With 5 bases clipped from V and 3 bases from J, the junction kept 8 bases outside the gene matches. The germline V gene encodes CDR1 LGHDT and CDR2 YNNKEL (reference sequence). The CDR3 DNA reads TGTGCCAGCAGCGCGGGGGGGAGGGCCCTCTACAATGAGCAGTTCTTC. Its translation is CASSAGGRALYNEQFF.

CDR3 sequence: CASSPRGRRTSGPTDTQYF. The CDR3 nucleotides read TGTGCCAGCAGCCCCCGGGGGCGACGGACTAGCGGTCCCACAGATACGCAGTATTTT. The gene calls are TRBV9 and TRBJ2-3; 10 bases are shared with TRBD2. This CDR3 is 19 amino acids long. Germline CDR1 is SGDLS and CDR2 is YYNGEE. J was trimmed by 2 bases and V by 4 bases; bases with no gene match: 16. The variable domain in full, with the rest retrieved from reference TRBV9 and TRBJ2-3, is DSGVTQTPKHLITATGQRVTLRCSPRSGDLSVYWYQQSLDQGLQFLIQYYNGEERAKGNILERFSAQQFPDLHSELNLSSLELGDSALYFCASSPRGRRTSGPTDTQYFGPGTRLTVL.

This chain uses TRBV11-2 with TRBJ2-1; 7 nucleotides agree with TRBD2. The CDR3 is made up of 15 amino acids. The V gene's germline CDR1 is SGHAT and CDR2 FQNNGV. After removal of 6 bases from V and 0 bases from J, the junction contained 5 bases not matched to a gene. The CDR3 nucleotides are TGTGCCAGCAGTCCGAGACTAGCCTCCTACAATGAGCAGTTCTTC. Amino acids: CASSPRLASYNEQFF.

The V gene is TRBV4-1, the J gene TRBJ1-5, with TRBD1 identical over 9 bases. The germline CDR1 and CDR2 sequences are MGHRA and YSYEKL. The V segment lost 1 base and the J segment 7 bases; nucleotides outside the gene matches: 5. This CDR3 spans 15 amino acids. CDR3 sequence: CASSQGGQGIQPQHF. The CDR3 nucleotides are TGCGCCAGCAGCCAAGGGGGACAGGGTATACAGCCCCAGCATTTT.

V usage is TRBV2 and J usage is TRBJ1-1, with unresolved D. The CDR3 has 14 amino acids. The V end was cut by 2 bases, the J end by 1 base, with 8 bases between. Germline V lookup: CDR1 SNHLY, CDR2 FYNNEI. DNA of the CDR3: TGTGCCAGCAGTGAATCCACACAGAACACTGAAGCTTTCTTT. This codes for CASSESTQNTEAFF.

DNA for the CDR3: TGTGCCAGCAGCTTCCAACACAGCGGGGCTTTCTTT. Translated, it gives CASSFQHSGAFF. The chain employs TRBV11-2 and TRBJ1-1; the D is unclear. The CDR3 is 12 residues long. Between the trimmed V and J ends, which lost 3 bases and 11 bases, there was a span of 13 bases. The germline V gene encodes CDR1 SGHAT and CDR2 FQNNGV.

The genes are TRBV5-1 and TRBJ1-2, with 7 nucleotides matching TRBD1. The V segment lost 0 bases and the J segment 4 bases; nucleotides outside the gene matches: 12. The CDR3 is 17 amino acids. Looked up from germline, CDR1 is SGHRS and CDR2 is YFSETQ. The CDR3 reads CASSLAPTPDRAYGYTF. CDR3 DNA: TGCGCCAGCAGCTTGGCCCCCACCCCAGACAGGGCCTATGGCTACACCTTC.

CDR3: CASSQSTYNEQFF. In nucleotides, the CDR3 is TGTGCCAGCAGCCAATCTACCTACAATGAGCAGTTCTTC. The J gene is TRBJ2-1, the V gene TRBV16; D gene ambiguous. Trimming stripped 0 bases from V and 2 bases from J, with 2 bases between. Germline V gives CDR1 KGHSY, CDR2 FQNENV. This CDR3 spans 13 amino acids.

This chain links TRBV7-2 with TRBJ2-3, with D unclear. This CDR3 region has 9 residues. CDR1 and CDR2 from the germline V gene are SGHTA and FQGNSA. Trimming took 8 bases from V and 6 from J, leaving 3 bases between them. CDR3 DNA sequence: TGTGCCAGCCCTGATACGCAGTATTTT. It yields the protein CASPDTQYF. The full variable domain, with the rest looked up from reference TRBV7-2 and TRBJ2-3, is GAGVSQSPSNKVTEKGKDVELRCDPISGHTALYWYRQSLGQGLEFLIYFQGNSAPDKSGLPSDRFSAERTGGSVSTLTIQRTQQEDSAVYLCASPDTQYFGPGTRLTVL.

On this clone: Sequence at one end of the junction differs from germline and may be a read error. The chain carries TRBV12-3 or TRBV12-4 and TRBJ2-7; tentatively, D is TRBD2 (6 bases). This CDR3 has 12 residues. CDR3 sequence: CASSSPGTHLSF. Here the CDR3 DNA reads TGTGCCAGCAGTTCCCCTGGGACTCACCTATCTTTC.

J is TRBJ2-2 and V is TRBV11-3; D possibly matches TRBD1 or TRBD2 (6 bases each). Trimming stripped 5 bases from V and 6 bases from J, with 19 bases between. The CDR3 totals 16 residues. Germline CDR1 is SGHNT and CDR2 is YENEEA. The CDR3 DNA is TGTGCCAGCAGCCCTATCCGGGGGCGCGGGGCCGGGGAGCTGTTTTTT. Protein product: CASSPIRGRGAGELFF.